This T cell receptor beta chain was obtained from a study of T cells in Graves' hyperthyroidism and ophthalmopathy. Study-wide points: Peripheral blood also featured most of the thyroid clonotypes expanded above 0.001. From stable hyperthyroidism, ophthalmopathy was separated by a 13 V-J model.

The V gene lost 4 bases and the J gene lost 1 base, with 10 bases spanning the gap. Germline V CDR1 and CDR2: MNHEY, SMNVEV (reference sequence). There are 14 residues in the CDR3. There are a few counts of this clonotype. Its antigen is unknown. Patients between 18 and 65 years old had hyperthyroidism, newly diagnosed and lasting under 2 months. Fresh 10 ml peripheral blood yielded PBMCs. RNA transcripts gave rise to amplified TCR beta CDR3 regions. The HTBI set primed first-round TCR CDR3 RT-PCR. A single record per CDR3 protein comes from TCRdb applying MiXCR to the multiplex PCR reads. Here the sample spans 300,000 to 400,000 distinct CDR3 sequences, roughly 18% being singletons.

The chain recombines TRBV27 with TRBJ1-1; D uncertain. The sample taken for sequencing was blood. The origin of this receptor is a woman aged 50 to 60 with Graves' hyperthyroidism. The DNA for the CDR3 is TGTGCCAGCAGTTCCGACACGCAGAACACTGAAGCTTTCTTT. Protein sequence: CASSSDTQNTEAFF.